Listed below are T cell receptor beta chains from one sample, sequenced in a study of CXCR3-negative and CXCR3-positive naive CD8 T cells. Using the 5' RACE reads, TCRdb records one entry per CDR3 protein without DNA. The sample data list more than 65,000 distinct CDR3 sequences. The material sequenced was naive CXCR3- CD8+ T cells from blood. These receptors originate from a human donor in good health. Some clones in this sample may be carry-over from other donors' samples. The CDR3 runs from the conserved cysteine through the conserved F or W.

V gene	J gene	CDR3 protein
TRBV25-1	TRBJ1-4	CASSEYWGPNEKLFF
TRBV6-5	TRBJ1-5	CASSEPGGNQPQHF
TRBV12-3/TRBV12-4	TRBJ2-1	CAAALAGEKIYNEQFF
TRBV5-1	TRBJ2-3	CASSLEVAESTDTQYF
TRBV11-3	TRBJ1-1	CASSQGAGYAEAFF
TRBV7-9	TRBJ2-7	CASSPRVLSYEQYF
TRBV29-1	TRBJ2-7	CSVVRESGEQYF
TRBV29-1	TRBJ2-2	CSVETGTSGVTGELFF
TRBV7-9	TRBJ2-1	CASSSALLYEQFF
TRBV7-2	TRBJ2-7	CASSPQLRSSYEQYF
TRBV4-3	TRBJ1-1	CASTLDRATDWGAFF
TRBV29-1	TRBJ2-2	CSVYEDNGELFF
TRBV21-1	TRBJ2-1	CASSKNTVRINEQFF
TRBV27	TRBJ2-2	CASSPPEAGSTGELFF
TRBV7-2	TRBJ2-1	CASTLEGAAYNEQFF
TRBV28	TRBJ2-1	CASSFAASGRKIEGEQFF
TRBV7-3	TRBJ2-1	CASSLIGQAWDEQFF
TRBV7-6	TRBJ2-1	CASSLARGSSYNEQFF
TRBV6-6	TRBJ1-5	CASRKTGAYPLEHF
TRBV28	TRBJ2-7	CASSFQSQLGPGHF
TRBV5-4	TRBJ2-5	CASSFGQGVGETQYF
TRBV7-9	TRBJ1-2	CASSRDKNYGYTF
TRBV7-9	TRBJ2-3	CASSLGFPTLYF
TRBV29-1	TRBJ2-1	CSVVGQVTGALTYNEQFF
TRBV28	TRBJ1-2	CASSHDRGASGYTF
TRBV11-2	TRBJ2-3	CASSHTVAPTGTDTQYF
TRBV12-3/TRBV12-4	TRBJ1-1	CASTPALDTEAFF
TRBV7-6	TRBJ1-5	CASSFGSGSNQPQHF
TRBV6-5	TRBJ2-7	CASRTDRNNPYEQYF
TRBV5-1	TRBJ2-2	CASSSPGTSDTGELFF
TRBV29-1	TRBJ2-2	CSVEEVPGTGGFANTGELFF
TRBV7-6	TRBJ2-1	CASSLVGGDYNEQFF
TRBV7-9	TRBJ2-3	CASSPSSADTQYF
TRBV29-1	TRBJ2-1	CSVESGNEQFF
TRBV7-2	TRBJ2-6	CASSLGTGGSGANVLTF
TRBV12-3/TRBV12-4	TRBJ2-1	CASSPGGVRDRVILF
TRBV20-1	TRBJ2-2	CSASGRDQSHTGELFF
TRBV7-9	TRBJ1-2	CASSLPGQDYNGYTF
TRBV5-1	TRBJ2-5	CASSPSGEAETQYF
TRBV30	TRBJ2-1	CAWSLARGGDEQFF
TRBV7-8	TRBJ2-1	CASSLAVGGLSYNEQFF
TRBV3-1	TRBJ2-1	CASSPSGGNSYNEQFF
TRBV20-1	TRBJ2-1	CSGSGGPDYNEQFF
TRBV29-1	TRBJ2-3	CSVEPRHWGTDTQYF
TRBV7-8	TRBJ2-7	CASRRGLLRARDSYEQYF
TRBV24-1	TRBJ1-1	CATSDFPGTEAFF
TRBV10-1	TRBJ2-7	CASSAAGSHEQYF
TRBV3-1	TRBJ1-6	CASSSLVVGDSPLHF
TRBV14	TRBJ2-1	CASSQDAWGLAGGLQDEQFF
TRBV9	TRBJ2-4	CASGGLSKNIQYF
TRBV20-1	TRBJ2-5	CSARDPITLTRGETQYF
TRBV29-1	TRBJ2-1	CSVAGGYLNEQFF
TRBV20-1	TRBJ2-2	CSARDLGTESTGELFF
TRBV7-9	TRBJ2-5	CASSPAVGSPTETQYF
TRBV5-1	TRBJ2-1	CASSLAGGRPYSYNEQFF
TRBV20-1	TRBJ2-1	CSAKISGREYNEQFF
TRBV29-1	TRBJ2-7	CSVTIRDRSSYEQYF
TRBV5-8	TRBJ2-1	CASSLDTGTPYNEQFF
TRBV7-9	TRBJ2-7	CASSLLPGLPYEQYF